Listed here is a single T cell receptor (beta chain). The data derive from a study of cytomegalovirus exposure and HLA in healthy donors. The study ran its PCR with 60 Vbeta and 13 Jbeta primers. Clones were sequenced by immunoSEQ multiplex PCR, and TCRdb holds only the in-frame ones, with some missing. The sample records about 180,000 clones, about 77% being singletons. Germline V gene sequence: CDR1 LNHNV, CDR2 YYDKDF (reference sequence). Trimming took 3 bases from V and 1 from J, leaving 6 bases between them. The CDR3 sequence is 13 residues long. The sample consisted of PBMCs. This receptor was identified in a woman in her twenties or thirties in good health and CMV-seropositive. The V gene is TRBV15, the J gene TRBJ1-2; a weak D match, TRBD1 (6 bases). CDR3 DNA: TGTGCCACCAGCAGCAGGGGTAACTATGGCTACACCTTC. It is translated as CATSSRGNYGYTF. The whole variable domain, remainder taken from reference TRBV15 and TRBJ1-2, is DAMVIQNPRYQVTQFGKPVTLSCSQTLNHNVMYWYQQKSSQAPKLLFHYYDKDFNNEADTPDNFQSRRPNTSFCFLDIRSPGLGDTAMYLCATSSRGNYGYTFGSGTRLTVV.